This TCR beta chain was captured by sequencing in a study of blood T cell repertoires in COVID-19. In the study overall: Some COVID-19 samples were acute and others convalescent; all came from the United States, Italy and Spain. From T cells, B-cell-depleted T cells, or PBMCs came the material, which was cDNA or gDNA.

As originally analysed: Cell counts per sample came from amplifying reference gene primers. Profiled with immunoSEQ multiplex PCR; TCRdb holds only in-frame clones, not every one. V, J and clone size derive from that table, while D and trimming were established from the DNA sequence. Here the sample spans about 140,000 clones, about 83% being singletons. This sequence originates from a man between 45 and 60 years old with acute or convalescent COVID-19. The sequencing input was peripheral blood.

CDR3 region: CASSYKQRNTGELFF. CDR3 nucleotide sequence: TGTGCCAGCAGTTACAAACAGAGGAACACCGGGGAGCTGTTTTTT. The rearrangement joins TRBV6-5 to TRBJ2-2; D uncertain. Germline assignment: CDR1 MNHEY and CDR2 SVGAGI. The V gene lost 2 bases and the J gene lost 1 base, with 8 bases spanning the gap. The CDR3 runs to 15 residues.